This record concerns one T cell receptor beta chain sequence. V dropped 4 bases and J dropped 6 bases, with 15 bases sitting between them. The CDR3 extends over 15 amino acids. The germline V gene has CDR1 SGHAT and CDR2 FQNNGV. This table comes from immunoSEQ multiplex PCR, and its TCRdb copy is limited to in-frame clones, with some not included. The sample lists tens of thousands of clones; 86% were seen once. The entry originates in a study of blood T cell repertoires in COVID-19. Study-level background: T cells, B-cell-depleted T cells, or PBMCs provided the cDNA or gDNA that served as material.

The clonotype comes from a man between 65 and 85 years old with active COVID-19. Sequencing was carried out using peripheral blood. This chain uses TRBV11-2 with TRBJ2-2, with a weak D call TRBD1 (6 bases). This CDR3 is CASSSGGTSPGELFF. The CDR3 nucleotides are TGTGCCAGCAGCTCGGGTGGGACATCTCCCGGGGAGCTGTTTTTT.